The text below deals with one T cell receptor beta chain. Its target is not known. The sample originates from a study of OX40 agonist ivuxolimab in advanced cancers. V was cut by 1 base and J by 7 bases, with 10 bases left in between. CDR3 size: 13 residues. CDR1 is SGHAT, CDR2 FQNNGV, per germline. The table came from immunoSEQ multiplex PCR; TCRdb's copy has only in-frame clones and leaves some out. Among tens of thousands of clones, over 80% were seen once, and the ten largest hold around 4.5%. The study sampled blood at baseline, cycle 4 day 1, and cycle 7 day 1. Study conclusions and caveats: Some patients without response likewise showed low normalized clonal expansion. Among T cells, CD8+ cells averaged more expanded clones than CD4+ cells.

The genes are TRBV11-2 and TRBJ1-1; D gene ambiguous. Sequencing was performed on CD4+ or CD8+ T cells sorted from blood, taken in a trial of the OX40 agonist ivuxolimab. This clonotype was sampled from an adult with an advanced solid tumor such as melanoma, head and neck, liver or kidney cancer. CDR3 DNA: TGTGCCAGCAGCTTAGTGACGGGAAATGAAGCTTTCTTT. Its translation: CASSLVTGNEAFF.